This T cell receptor beta chain originates from a study of memory CD4+ T cells and cytomegalovirus serostatus. Original methodology: Out-of-frame sequences were removed, leaving about 2.2 million distinct TCRbeta sequences. Some clones are missing from TCRdb's copy, which holds only in-frame ones; the method was immunoSEQ multiplex PCR. The DNA gave D and trimming, while V, J and clone size come from that table. Of 50,000 to 75,000 clones listed, approximately 78% were seen once; the top ten hold about 1%. Comments on this clone: Its specificity is unknown.

Germline loops: CDR1 SGHNT, CDR2 YYREEE (reference sequence). Trimming cost V 0 bases and J 2 bases; bases outside gene matches: 3. The CDR3 covers 16 residues. The sort gate was single viable CD3+CD4+CD8-CD45RO+ cells for memory CD4+ T cells. CMV serostatus came from serum IgG against pp150, pp28, p38, p52. CD4+ T cells were isolated by positive magnetic selection. Overall study findings and caveats: Each of approximately 61 CMV-associated TCRbeta sequences occurred in one to five individuals.

Specimen: memory CD4+ T cells from blood. The TCR originated in an adult in good health and CMV-seronegative. The chain carries TRBV5-4 and TRBJ2-5; TRBD1 aligns across 11 bases. In DNA form, the CDR3 reads TGTGCCAGCAGCTTGGGGGACAGGGGGGAGCAAGAGACCCAGTACTTC. Protein: CASSLGDRGEQETQYF.